A single sample is the source of the 6 T cell receptor beta chains below, sequenced in a study of T cell changes during pregnancy in multiple sclerosis. Some clones are missing from TCRdb's copy, which holds only in-frame ones; the method was immunoSEQ multiplex PCR. This table holds 56,000 or so clones, around nine tenths found once. Sequencing used CD4+ T cells from peripheral blood mononuclear cells, obtained in the third trimester of pregnancy. Receptors originate from a female donor with multiple sclerosis, enrolled in a pregnancy study.

This chain connects TRBV7-2 to TRBJ1-2; 9 nucleotides line up with TRBD1. Per germline, CDR1 SGHTA and CDR2 FQGNSA. This CDR3 comprises 14 residues. V dropped 1 base and J dropped 7; count of bases not matched to a gene: 4. For the CDR3, the DNA is TGTGCCAGCAGCTTAGAGACAGGGGGGGGTGGCTACACCTTC. Its protein product is CASSLETGGGGYTF.

V and J are TRBV25-1 and TRBJ1-4, with 9 nucleotides matching TRBD1. This CDR3 is 15 amino acids long. Losses at the gene ends were 3 bases for V and 10 bases for J; bases not matched to a gene: 9. Per germline, CDR1 MGHDK and CDR2 SYGVNS. As DNA, the CDR3 is TGTGCCAGCAGTGACCCCGGGACAGGGACTCGAAAACTGTTTTTT. Translated: CASSDPGTGTRKLFF.

This clone showed up just a few times. This sequence joins TRBV2 and TRBJ2-7, with 14 bases that match TRBD2. J lost 7 bases, V lost 5 bases, and 4 bases had no gene match. Germline CDR1 SNHLY, CDR2 FYNNEI. The CDR3 consists of 14 residues. CDR3 amino acids: CASSTGLAGEEQYF. The CDR3 DNA reads as TGTGCCAGCAGTACGGGACTAGCGGGAGAGGAGCAGTACTTC.

The chain has TRBV7-8 and TRBJ2-3, with 14 bases identical to TRBD2. The CDR3 is 17 amino acids. The trim removed 2 bases at V and 4 bases at J, leaving 5 bases unmatched. Germline CDR1 reads SGHVS; CDR2 reads FQNEAQ. This chain's CDR3 is CASSLIGTSGSADTQYF. In nucleotides, the CDR3 is TGTGCCAGCAGCTTAATCGGGACTAGCGGGAGCGCAGATACGCAGTATTTT. The full variable domain, with the rest looked up from reference TRBV7-8 and TRBJ2-3, is GAGVSQSPRYKVAKRGQDVALRCDPISGHVSLFWYQQALGQGPEFLTYFQNEAQLDKSGLPSDRFFAERPEGSVSTLKIQRTQQEDSAVYLCASSLIGTSGSADTQYFGPGTRLTVL.

The chain joins TRBV21-1 to TRBJ2-1; the table's D call, TRBD2, has no DNA check behind it. TRBV21-1 has pseudogene status. There are 17 residues in the CDR3. In DNA form, the CDR3 reads TGTGCCAGCAGTTCCGGGCCAGGGACTAGCGGAAATAATGAGCAGTTCTTC. Its translation is CASSSGPGTSGNNEQFF.

The chain employs TRBV5-1 and TRBJ1-2; weak D call: TRBD1 (5 bases). The CDR3 extends over 12 amino acids. The germline V and J ends were trimmed by 3 bases and 6 bases, with 9 bases remaining between them. Germline values: CDR1 SGHRS, CDR2 YFSETQ. CDR3 DNA sequence: TGCGCCAGCAGCTACCAGGGTGATGGCTACACCTTC. Residues: CASSYQGDGYTF.